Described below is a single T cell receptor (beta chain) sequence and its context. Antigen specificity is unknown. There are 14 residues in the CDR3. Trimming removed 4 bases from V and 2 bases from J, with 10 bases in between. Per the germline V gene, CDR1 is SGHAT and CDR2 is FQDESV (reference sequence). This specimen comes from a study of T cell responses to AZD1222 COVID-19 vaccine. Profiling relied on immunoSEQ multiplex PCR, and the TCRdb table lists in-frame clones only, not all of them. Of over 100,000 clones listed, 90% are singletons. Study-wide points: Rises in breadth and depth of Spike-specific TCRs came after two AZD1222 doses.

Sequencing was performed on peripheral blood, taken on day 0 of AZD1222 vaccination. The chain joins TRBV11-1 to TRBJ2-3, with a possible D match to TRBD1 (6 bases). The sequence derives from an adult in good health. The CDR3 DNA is TGTGCCAGCAGCTCGACAGGTTCCACAGATACGCAGTATTTT. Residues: CASSSTGSTDTQYF.